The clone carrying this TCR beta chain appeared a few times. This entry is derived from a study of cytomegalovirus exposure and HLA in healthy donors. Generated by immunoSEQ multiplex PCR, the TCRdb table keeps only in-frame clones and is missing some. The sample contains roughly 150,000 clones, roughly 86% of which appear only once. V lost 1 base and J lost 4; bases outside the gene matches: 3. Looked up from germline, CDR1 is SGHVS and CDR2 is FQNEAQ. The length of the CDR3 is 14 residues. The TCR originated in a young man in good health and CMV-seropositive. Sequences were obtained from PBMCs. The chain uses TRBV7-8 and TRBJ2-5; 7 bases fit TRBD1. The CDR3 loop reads CASSLEGTAETQYF. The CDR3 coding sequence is TGTGCCAGCAGCTTAGAGGGGACAGCAGAGACCCAGTACTTC. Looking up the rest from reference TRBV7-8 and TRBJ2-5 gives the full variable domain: GAGVSQSPRYKVAKRGQDVALRCDPISGHVSLFWYQQALGQGPEFLTYFQNEAQLDKSGLPSDRFFAERPEGSVSTLKIQRTQQEDSAVYLCASSLEGTAETQYFGPGTRLLVL.